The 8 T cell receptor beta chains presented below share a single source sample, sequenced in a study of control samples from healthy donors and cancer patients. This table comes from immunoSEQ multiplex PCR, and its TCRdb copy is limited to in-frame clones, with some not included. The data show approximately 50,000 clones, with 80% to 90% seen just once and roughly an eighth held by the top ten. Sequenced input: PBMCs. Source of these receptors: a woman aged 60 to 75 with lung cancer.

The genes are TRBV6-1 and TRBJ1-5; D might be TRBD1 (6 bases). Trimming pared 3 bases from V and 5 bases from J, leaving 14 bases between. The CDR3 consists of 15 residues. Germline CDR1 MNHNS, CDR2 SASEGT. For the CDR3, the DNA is TGTGCCAGCAGTGATTTTTCAGGGGAGCATCAGCCCCAGCATTTT. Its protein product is CASSDFSGEHQPQHF.

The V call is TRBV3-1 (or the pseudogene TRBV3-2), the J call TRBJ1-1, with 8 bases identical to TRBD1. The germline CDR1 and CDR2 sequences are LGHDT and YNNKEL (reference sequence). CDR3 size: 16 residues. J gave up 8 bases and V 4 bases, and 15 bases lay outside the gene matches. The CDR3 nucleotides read TGTGCCAGCAGCCCAAGATGGGACAGGCCAACGGACGAAGCTTTCTTT. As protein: CASSPRWDRPTDEAFF.

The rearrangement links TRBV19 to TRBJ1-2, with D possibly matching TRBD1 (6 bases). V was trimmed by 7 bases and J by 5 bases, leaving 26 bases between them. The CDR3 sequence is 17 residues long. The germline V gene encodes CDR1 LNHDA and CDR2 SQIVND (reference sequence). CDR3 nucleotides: TGTGCCAGTACCCTCGAGGGCAGGACAGAGTTGGATTATGGCTACACCTTC. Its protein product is CASTLEGRTELDYGYTF.

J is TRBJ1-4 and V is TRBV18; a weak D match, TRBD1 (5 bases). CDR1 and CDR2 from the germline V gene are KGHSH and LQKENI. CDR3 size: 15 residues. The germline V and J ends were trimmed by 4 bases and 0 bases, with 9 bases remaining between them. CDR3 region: CASSLGGATNEKLFF. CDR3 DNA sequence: TGTGCCAGCTCACTTGGAGGGGCAACTAATGAAAAACTGTTTTTT.

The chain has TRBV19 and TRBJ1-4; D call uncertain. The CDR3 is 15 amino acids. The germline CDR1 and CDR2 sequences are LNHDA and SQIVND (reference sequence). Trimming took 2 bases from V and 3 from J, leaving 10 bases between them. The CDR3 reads CASSIWPAANEKLFF. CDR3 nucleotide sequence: TGTGCCAGTAGTATATGGCCGGCTGCTAATGAAAAACTGTTTTTT.

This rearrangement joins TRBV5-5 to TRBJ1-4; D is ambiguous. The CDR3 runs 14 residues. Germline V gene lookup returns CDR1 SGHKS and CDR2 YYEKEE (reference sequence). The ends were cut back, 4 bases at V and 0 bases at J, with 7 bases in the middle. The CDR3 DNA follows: TGTGCCAGCAGCACCGACGCAACTAATGAAAAACTGTTTTTT. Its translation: CASSTDATNEKLFF.

The DNA for the CDR3 is TGTGCCAGCAGTTGGGGACAGTTTTACGAGCAGTACTTC. As protein: CASSWGQFYEQYF. The chain uses TRBV6-5 and TRBJ2-7; 7 nucleotides align to TRBD1. V trimming: 4 bases; J trimming: 4 bases; junction bases outside the gene matches: 4. This CDR3 region has 13 residues. CDR1 is MNHEY and CDR2 is SVGAGI in the germline V gene.

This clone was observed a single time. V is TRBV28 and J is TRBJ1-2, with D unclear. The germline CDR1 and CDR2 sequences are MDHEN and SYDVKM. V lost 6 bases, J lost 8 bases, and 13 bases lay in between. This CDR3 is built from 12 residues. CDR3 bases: TGTGCCAGCAGCCCGGCCACGACCGGCTACACCTTC. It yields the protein CASSPATTGYTF.